One and the same sample provided the 30 T cell receptor beta chains below, sequenced in a study of blood T cell repertoires in COVID-19. The repertoire was sequenced with immunoSEQ multiplex PCR; TCRdb's copy has only in-frame clones and lacks some. The table includes a few hundred thousand clones, under 90% detected once. Sequences were obtained from peripheral blood. These receptor sequences come from a woman younger than 45 with COVID-19, enrolled during active disease.

The gene calls are TRBV25-1 and TRBJ1-3; tentative D call: TRBD1 (5 bases). The V gene lost 7 bases and the J gene lost 0 bases, with 16 bases spanning the gap. CDR3 length equals 16 residues. Germline V gene sequence: CDR1 MGHDK, CDR2 SYGVNS. The CDR3 DNA reads as TGTGCCAGCACGAAAACGACAGTCGCCTCTGGAAACACCATATATTTT. Its protein is CASTKTTVASGNTIYF. The full variable domain, with the rest looked up from reference TRBV25-1 and TRBJ1-3, is EADIYQTPRYLVIGTGKKITLECSQTMGHDKMYWYQQDPGMELHLIHYSYGVNSTEKGDLSSESTVSRIRTEHFPLTLESARPSHTSQYLCASTKTTVASGNTIYFGEGSWLTVV.

This clone showed up just once. This chain links TRBV3-1 (or the pseudogene TRBV3-2) with TRBJ1-2, with D perhaps matching TRBD1 (5 bases). CDR1 and CDR2 from the germline V gene are LGHDT and YNNKEL (reference sequence). The V end lost 0 bases, the J end lost 3 bases, and 8 bases lay between the germline ends. The CDR3 loop spans 14 amino acids. CDR3 bases: TGTGCCAGCAGCCAAGATAAGGGGTACTATGGCTACACCTTC. This gives the protein CASSQDKGYYGYTF.

The chain employs TRBV5-5 and TRBJ1-3; D may be TRBD1 (5 bases). The CDR3 spans 15 residues. Between the trimmed V and J ends, which lost 2 bases and 3 bases, there was a span of 12 bases. Germline V lookup: CDR1 SGHKS, CDR2 YYEKEE (reference sequence). As DNA, the CDR3 is TGTGCCAGCAGCTTCTCAGGGTCCCTTGGAAACACCATATATTTT. It specifies CASSFSGSLGNTIYF.

This chain links TRBV5-1 with TRBJ2-3, with 11 bases fitting TRBD2. V gave up 4 bases and J gave up 2 bases; unmatched junction bases: 6. The CDR3 totals 16 residues. Germline lookup yields CDR1 SGHRS and CDR2 YFSETQ. CDR3 in amino acids: CASSPSGGPSTDTQYF. The CDR3 DNA follows: TGCGCCAGCAGCCCTAGCGGGGGGCCGTCCACAGATACGCAGTATTTT.

This clone has a single count. The J gene is TRBJ2-7, the V gene TRBV2; 8 positions match TRBD1. Germline CDR1 SNHLY, CDR2 FYNNEI. The CDR3 is 12 residues long. With 4 bases clipped from V and 4 bases from J, the junction kept 0 bases outside the gene matches. CDR3 residues: CASSGQGYEQYF. CDR3 sequence (DNA): TGTGCCAGCAGTGGACAGGGGTACGAGCAGTACTTC.

The chain has TRBV30 and TRBJ1-5; D perhaps matches TRBD1 (5 bases). This CDR3 spans 15 amino acids. Germline loops: CDR1 GTSNPN, CDR2 SVGIG (reference sequence). V was trimmed by 0 bases and J by 7 bases, leaving 16 bases between them. DNA of the CDR3: TGTGCCTGGAGTGTACCCGGGGGTTGGGGACAGCCCCAGCATTTT. It is translated as CAWSVPGGWGQPQHF.

V gene TRBV14 combines with J gene TRBJ1-1, with TRBD1 as a possible D gene (5 bases). Germline lookup yields CDR1 SGHDN and CDR2 FVKESK. V was cut by 0 bases and J by 6 bases, with 26 bases left in between. This CDR3 region has 19 residues. The CDR3 sequence: CASSQDGGAWAGPTAEAFF. CDR3 DNA: TGTGCCAGCAGCCAAGACGGCGGGGCATGGGCAGGGCCGACCGCTGAAGCTTTCTTT.

This chain links TRBV2 with TRBJ1-1; tentative D call: TRBD1 (6 bases). CDR1 and CDR2 from the germline V gene are SNHLY and FYNNEI. The CDR3 is made up of 12 amino acids. The germline V and J ends were trimmed by 5 bases and 5 bases, with 9 bases remaining between them. CDR3 sequence (DNA): TGTGCCAGCAGTTACAGGGATACTGAAGCTTTCTTT. It codes for CASSYRDTEAFF.

The rearrangement uses TRBV14 and TRBJ1-1; possible D gene TRBD1, 5 bases. Germline V lookup: CDR1 SGHDN, CDR2 FVKESK. The ends were cut back, 2 bases at V and 1 base at J, with 8 bases in the middle. The CDR3 has 14 amino acids. The CDR3 loop is CASSQRQGNTEAFF. The CDR3 DNA follows: TGTGCCAGCAGCCAACGGCAGGGGAACACTGAAGCTTTCTTT.

The genes are TRBV29-1 and TRBJ2-1; possible D gene TRBD1, 6 bases. Trimming left V 5 bases short and J 6 bases short, with 14 bases between. Germline V gives CDR1 SQVTM, CDR2 ANQGSEA. The CDR3 contains 13 residues. In nucleotides, the CDR3 is TGCAGCGTTTTTATTCCAGGGGTCAATGAGCAGTTCTTC. This encodes CSVFIPGVNEQFF.

This clone was seen a single time. The chain combines TRBV7-8 with TRBJ2-1; 7 bases are shared with TRBD2. After removal of 5 bases from V and 7 bases from J, the junction contained 5 bases not matched to a gene. The CDR3 has 13 residues. Germline CDR1 is SGHVS and CDR2 is FQNEAQ. CDR3 coding DNA: TGTGCCAGCAGCCTCGGGACTACGAATGAGCAGTTCTTC. Translated: CASSLGTTNEQFF.

The rearrangement links TRBV19 to TRBJ1-1; D not certain. The ends were cut back, 3 bases at V and 0 bases at J, with 11 bases in the middle. Germline assignment: CDR1 LNHDA and CDR2 SQIVND (reference sequence). The CDR3 is made up of 15 amino acids. CDR3 protein: CASSISDGLNTEAFF. The DNA for the CDR3 is TGTGCCAGTAGTATTAGTGACGGGTTGAACACTGAAGCTTTCTTT.

For the CDR3, the DNA is TGTGCCAGCAGCGTAGCTAGCGGGGGGACAAACAATGAGCAGTTCTTC. Amino acids: CASSVASGGTNNEQFF. J is TRBJ2-1 and V is TRBV9, with 11 bases identical to TRBD2. After removal of 0 bases from V and 5 bases from J, the junction contained 4 bases not matched to a gene. This CDR3 region has 16 residues. Per germline, CDR1 SGDLS and CDR2 YYNGEE.

V gene TRBV5-1 combines with J gene TRBJ1-2, with D hard to call. Germline lookup yields CDR1 SGHRS and CDR2 YFSETQ. This CDR3 has 13 amino acids. The V and J ends lost 1 base and 4 bases respectively, with 8 bases between them. The CDR3 sequence is CASSLQEGYGYTF. CDR3 DNA sequence: TGCGCCAGCAGCTTGCAAGAGGGCTATGGCTACACCTTC.

The V and J genes are TRBV15 and TRBJ1-2; 7 nucleotides line up with TRBD1. Germline V gene data show CDR1 as LNHNV and CDR2 as YYDKDF (reference sequence). The CDR3 covers 15 residues. The V segment lost 3 bases and the J segment 8 bases; nucleotides outside the gene matches: 12. Written as DNA, the CDR3 is TGTGCCACCAGCAGGGCCGACAGGGTGTTGAGCGGCTACACCTTC. It codes for CATSRADRVLSGYTF.

There are a few counts of this clone. V gene TRBV6-5 combines with J gene TRBJ2-1; D is possibly TRBD2 (7 bases). V was cut by 10 bases and J by 0 bases, with 16 bases left in between. The germline V gene encodes CDR1 MNHEY and CDR2 SVGAGI. This CDR3 spans 15 amino acids. The DNA of the CDR3 is TGTGCCATAATAAGGGGGGGAAGCTCCTACAATGAGCAGTTCTTC. Amino acids: CAIIRGGSSYNEQFF.

V gene TRBV7-9 combines with J gene TRBJ2-5; D possibly corresponds to TRBD1 (6 bases). Germline CDR1 and CDR2: SEHNR and FQNEAQ (reference sequence). This CDR3 comprises 14 residues. With 4 bases removed from V and 5 bases from J, the gap between germline ends came to 14 bases. CDR3 in amino acids: CASSSSDRTETQYF. The DNA for the CDR3 is TGTGCCAGCAGCTCTTCCGACAGGACGGAGACCCAGTACTTC.

This chain joins TRBV7-8 and TRBJ1-2; D remains unclear. The CDR3 totals 15 residues. Germline assignment: CDR1 SGHVS and CDR2 FQNEAQ. V dropped 8 bases and J dropped 9 bases, with 25 bases sitting between them. CDR3 in DNA: TGTGCCAGCGGACTTCGGACGGTGGGCGGGTCGAGCTACACCTTC. Residues: CASGLRTVGGSSYTF.

The chain recombines TRBV28 with TRBJ1-1; D might be TRBD1 (5 bases). Trimming pared 6 bases from V and 5 bases from J, leaving 16 bases between. The length of the CDR3 is 14 residues. The germline V gene encodes CDR1 MDHEN and CDR2 SYDVKM. The CDR3 is CASRPKQVGTEAFF. CDR3 sequence (DNA): TGTGCCAGCAGACCTAAACAGGTGGGTACTGAAGCTTTCTTT.

The J gene is TRBJ1-1, the V gene TRBV29-1; tentatively, D is TRBD1 (5 bases). Germline CDR1 is SQVTM and CDR2 is ANQGSEA. The CDR3 sequence is 13 residues long. V was pared by 7 bases and J by 1 base, with 13 bases between. The CDR3 DNA follows: TGCAGCGCAACAGGACACCCGAACACTGAAGCTTTCTTT. Protein: CSATGHPNTEAFF. Together with reference TRBV29-1 and TRBJ1-1, the CDR3 gives the full variable domain: SAVISQKPSRDICQRGTSLTIQCQVDSQVTMMFWYRQQPGQSLTLIATANQGSEATYESGFVIDKFPISRPNLTFSTLTVSNMSPEDSSIYLCSATGHPNTEAFFGQGTRLTVV.

The chain carries TRBV6-5 and TRBJ1-2; D unclear. CDR1 and CDR2 (germline): MNHEY, SVGAGI. CDR3 size: 13 residues. V lost 5 bases and J lost 6, with 13 bases in between. In DNA form, the CDR3 reads TGTGCCAGCAGTCCTAGTTACCCCGATGGCTACACCTTC. This encodes CASSPSYPDGYTF.

J is TRBJ2-3 and V is TRBV6-2 or TRBV6-3; 12 bases align to TRBD1. The CDR3 length is 18 residues. Trimming cost V 6 bases and J 2 bases; bases outside gene matches: 12. Germline V CDR1 and CDR2: MNHEY, SVGEGT. CDR3 bases: TGTGCCAGCAGCCCTCGTAGGGACAGGGGGCCCCCCACAGATACGCAGTATTTT. Its protein is CASSPRRDRGPPTDTQYF.

The chain recombines TRBV29-1 with TRBJ1-2, with unresolved D. This CDR3 spans 12 amino acids. CDR1 is SQVTM, CDR2 ANQGSEA, per germline. V was cut by 5 bases and J by 4 bases, with 11 bases left in between. The CDR3 reads CSVQADPYGYTF. In DNA form, the CDR3 reads TGCAGCGTTCAGGCAGACCCCTATGGCTACACCTTC.

The genes are TRBV9 and TRBJ1-5; tentative D call: TRBD1 (6 bases). CDR1 is SGDLS, CDR2 YYNGEE, per germline. V lost 2 bases, J lost 4 bases, and 10 bases lay in between. The CDR3 runs 14 residues. The CDR3 DNA follows: TGTGCCAGCAGCGTGGCAGGGGCTAATCAGCCCCAGCATTTT. Translated, it gives CASSVAGANQPQHF.

The V and J genes are TRBV2 and TRBJ2-1; 12 bases match TRBD2. Trimming cost V 6 bases and J 9 bases; bases outside gene matches: 9. CDR1 and CDR2 (germline): SNHLY, FYNNEI. The CDR3 length is 15 residues. The CDR3: CASREPSGGAFEQFF. Here the CDR3 DNA reads TGTGCCAGCAGGGAACCTAGCGGGGGGGCTTTTGAGCAGTTCTTC. Together with reference TRBV2 and TRBJ2-1, the CDR3 gives the full variable domain: EPEVTQTPSHQVTQMGQEVILRCVPISNHLYFYWYRQILGQKVEFLVSFYNNEISEKSEIFDDQFSVERPDGSNFTLKIRSTKLEDSAMYFCASREPSGGAFEQFFGPGTRLTVL.

The chain carries TRBV18 and TRBJ1-2; TRBD1 agrees at 7 bases. J lost 1 base, V lost 4 bases, and 6 bases had no gene match. The CDR3 runs 15 residues. The germline V gene encodes CDR1 KGHSH and CDR2 LQKENI. The DNA of the CDR3 is TGTGCCAGCTCACAGGGACAGCAACATAACTATGGCTACACCTTC. Protein: CASSQGQQHNYGYTF.

The genes are TRBV19 and TRBJ1-3, with 7 nucleotides matching TRBD1. Germline lookup yields CDR1 LNHDA and CDR2 SQIVND (reference sequence). Trimming cost V 7 bases and J 2 bases; bases outside gene matches: 11. The CDR3 covers 16 residues. CDR3 DNA sequence: TGTGCCAGTACTTTCCCCAGAACAGGGGCTGGAAACACCATATATTTT. It translates to CASTFPRTGAGNTIYF.

The gene calls are TRBV7-2 and TRBJ1-2, with a weak D call TRBD1 (5 bases). Per the germline V gene, CDR1 is SGHTA and CDR2 is FQGNSA. This CDR3 is built from 14 residues. V lost 1 base to trimming and J lost 2 bases, with 8 bases between them. CDR3 coding DNA: TGTGCCAGCAGCTTAGGTCAGGGAAACTATGGCTACACCTTC. Translation gives CASSLGQGNYGYTF.

V is TRBV6-1 and J is TRBJ2-1, with unresolved D. Germline values: CDR1 MNHNS, CDR2 SASEGT. The CDR3 length is 12 residues. V gave up 2 bases and J gave up 8 bases, with 7 bases separating them. The CDR3: CASSEFFYEQFF. DNA for the CDR3: TGTGCCAGCAGTGAATTTTTCTATGAGCAGTTCTTC.

This clone was observed a single time. This chain joins TRBV19 and TRBJ1-5; D is possibly TRBD1 (6 bases). CDR1 and CDR2 from the germline V gene are LNHDA and SQIVND (reference sequence). Trimming removed 1 base at V and 5 bases at J, with 15 bases between. The CDR3 contains 16 residues. The CDR3 DNA reads as TGTGCCAGTAGTATAGGCCGAGGCAGGGGCGATCAGCCCCAGCATTTT. Its protein is CASSIGRGRGDQPQHF.